Listed below are T cell receptor beta chains from one sample, sequenced in a study of STAT5B mutations in CD4+ large granular lymphocyte leukemia. Some clones are missing from TCRdb's copy, which holds only in-frame ones; the method was immunoSEQ multiplex PCR. The sample yields 15,000 to 20,000 clones, roughly 84% seen once. The sequencing sample was made of CD4+ T cells from blood buffy coats. These receptors came from a human donor in good health. Each CDR3 is given with its conserved first and last residue. The D gene is left open where the match is weak. Clone sizes are given selectively: once, few, many, or a class where the clone is expanded.

NA	NA	TRBV25-1	TRBJ1-4	CASSWGANEKLFF	TGTGCCAGTAGCTGGGGGGCGAATGAAAAACTGTTTTTT
TRBD1	NA	TRBV6-5	TRBJ2-7	CASRSTGNEQYF	TGTGCCAGCAGATCGACAGGGAACGAGCAGTACTTC
NA	NA	TRBV6-1	TRBJ1-1	CASRATRMNTEAFF	TGTGCCAGCAGAGCTACAAGAATGAACACTGAAGCTTTCTTT
NA	NA	TRBV7-8	TRBJ2-6	CASSQDSRRVGANVLTF	TGTGCCAGCAGCCAGGACAGCCGCAGAGTGGGGGCCAACGTCCTGACTTTC
NA	NA	TRBV7-9	TRBJ2-7	CASSLVGYEQYF	TGTGCCAGCAGCTTAGTGGGATACGAGCAGTACTTC
NA	NA	TRBV5-4	TRBJ1-1	CASSLLFGPGTLNTEAFF	TGTGCCAGCAGCTTGCTATTTGGGCCAGGGACTTTGAACACTGAAGCTTTCTTT
NA	NA	TRBV6-5	TRBJ2-3	CASSPRADTQYF	TGTGCCAGCAGTCCGAGAGCGGATACGCAGTATTTT
NA	NA	TRBV15	TRBJ1-2	CATSRDGNYGYTF	TGTGCCACTAGCAGGGACGGTAACTATGGCTACACCTTC
TRBD2	NA	TRBV9	TRBJ2-3	CASSPGTRGDTQYF	TGTGCCAGCAGCCCCGGGACTAGAGGAGATACGCAGTATTTT
TRBD1	NA	TRBV9	TRBJ1-1	CASSSRDRGPTEAFF	TGTGCCAGCAGCTCCCGGGACAGGGGCCCCACTGAAGCTTTCTTT
NA	NA	TRBV18	TRBJ2-7	CASSPVGAYEQYF	TGTGCCAGCTCACCAGTCGGGGCCTACGAGCAGTACTTC
NA	NA	TRBV7-9	TRBJ1-4	CASSLVPSTNEKLFF	TGTGCCAGCAGCTTAGTTCCTTCAACTAATGAAAAACTGTTTTTT
NA	NA	TRBV2	TRBJ1-3	CASSEALGGSGNTIYF	TGTGCCAGCAGTGAAGCGCTTGGGGGTTCTGGAAACACCATATATTTT
NA	NA	TRBV6-5	TRBJ1-2	CASSPDSGGNYGYTF	TGTGCCAGCAGTCCCGACAGTGGGGGGAACTATGGCTACACCTTC
TRBD2	NA	TRBV5-4	TRBJ2-1	CASSRGGPEQFF	TGTGCCAGCAGCCGGGGGGGCCCTGAGCAGTTCTTC
NA	NA	TRBV27	TRBJ2-7	CASSTLLPSSYEQYF	TGTGCCAGCAGCACTCTACTCCCAAGCTCCTACGAGCAGTACTTC
NA	once	TRBV19	TRBJ2-2	CASSIREKTGELFF	TGTGCCAGTAGTATCAGGGAGAAGACCGGGGAGCTGTTTTTT
TRBD1	NA	TRBV2	TRBJ2-7	CASKRQGAYEQYF	TGTGCCAGCAAACGACAGGGGGCATACGAGCAGTACTTC
TRBD1	NA	TRBV2	TRBJ1-5	CASSTQGFSQPQHF	TGTGCCAGCAGTACACAGGGGTTTAGCCAGCCCCAGCATTTT
NA	NA	TRBV5-4	TRBJ1-2	CASSAGTLGYTF	TGTGCCAGCAGCGCTGGGACGCTAGGCTACACCTTC
TRBD1	NA	TRBV2	TRBJ2-2	CASSRTGVTGELFF	TGTGCCAGCAGCCGGACAGGGGTCACCGGGGAGCTGTTTTTT
TRBD2	NA	TRBV6-5	TRBJ2-1	CASRILAGGPFEQFF	TGTGCCAGCAGGATTCTAGCGGGAGGGCCCTTTGAGCAGTTCTTC
NA	NA	TRBV23-1	TRBJ1-1	CASTPGHLLRGDTEAFF	TGCGCCAGCACCCCGGGACACCTCCTAAGAGGTGACACTGAAGCTTTCTTT
TRBD1	NA	TRBV6-1	TRBJ1-5	CASSSTGLNQPQHF	TGTGCCAGCAGTTCGACAGGGCTAAATCAGCCCCAGCATTTT
NA	NA	TRBV5-6	TRBJ2-1	CASSPNKGGSYNEQFF	TGTGCCAGCAGCCCCAATAAGGGGGGGAGTTACAATGAGCAGTTCTTC
TRBD1	NA	TRBV30	TRBJ2-7	CAWSVYRGYEQYF	TGTGCCTGGAGTGTTTACAGGGGATACGAGCAGTACTTC
NA	NA	TRBV7-2	TRBJ1-1	CASSPRQVYTEAFF	TGTGCCAGCAGCCCAAGACAGGTCTACACTGAAGCTTTCTTT
TRBD2	NA	TRBV13	TRBJ2-7	CASRNLAEGIYEQYF	TGTGCCAGCAGAAACCTAGCGGAGGGAATTTACGAGCAGTACTTC
NA	NA	TRBV10-3	TRBJ1-2	CAISDSHRTNYGYTF	TGTGCCATCAGTGATAGCCACAGAACTAACTATGGCTACACCTTC
NA	NA	TRBV5-1	TRBJ2-7	CASSLEGPSYEQYF	TGCGCCAGCAGCTTGGAGGGGCCCTCCTACGAGCAGTACTTC
NA	NA	TRBV11-2	TRBJ2-1	CASNAGGYNEQFF	TGTGCCAGCAACGCCGGGGGCTACAATGAGCAGTTCTTC
TRBD1	once	TRBV7-2	TRBJ2-4	CASSPGTAQKRIQYF	TGTGCCAGCAGCCCCGGGACAGCCCAAAAGAGGATTCAGTACTTC
NA	NA	TRBV5-4	TRBJ2-1	CASSADGISSYNEQFF	TGTGCCAGCAGCGCAGACGGGATAAGCTCCTACAATGAGCAGTTCTTC
NA	NA	TRBV6-6	TRBJ2-5	CASGGRGETQYF	TGTGCCAGCGGGGGGCGCGGAGAGACCCAGTACTTC
NA	NA	TRBV9	TRBJ2-1	CASSVMGERNNEQFF	TGTGCCAGCAGCGTAATGGGAGAGAGAAACAATGAGCAGTTCTTC
TRBD2	NA	TRBV19	TRBJ2-7	CASSTTSGMLYEQYF	TGTGCCAGTAGTACGACTAGCGGGATGCTCTACGAGCAGTACTTC
TRBD1	few	TRBV25-1	TRBJ1-2	CASSDSGQEVYGYTF	TGTGCCAGCAGTGACTCCGGACAGGAGGTCTATGGCTACACCTTC
TRBD1	NA	TRBV11-2	TRBJ2-1	CASSLEGQYNEQFF	TGTGCCAGCAGCTTAGAGGGACAGTACAATGAGCAGTTCTTC
TRBD1	NA	TRBV18	TRBJ1-1	CASSPPGTGASGTEAFF	TGTGCCAGCTCACCACCTGGGACAGGGGCGTCAGGAACTGAAGCTTTCTTT
TRBD1	once	TRBV6-1	TRBJ1-2	CASSETLTGVGYTF	TGTGCCAGCAGTGAAACGCTGACAGGGGTCGGCTACACCTTC
TRBD2	NA	TRBV2	TRBJ2-3	CASTPGGDTQYF	TGTGCCAGCACTCCGGGGGGGGATACGCAGTATTTT
NA	NA	TRBV29-1	TRBJ1-1	CSGGQEAFF	TGCAGCGGCGGACAGGAAGCTTTCTTT
TRBD1	few	TRBV2	TRBJ1-1	CASSGGQGNTEAFF	TGTGCCAGCAGTGGGGGACAGGGGAACACTGAAGCTTTCTTT
NA	once	TRBV25-1	TRBJ2-7	CASSEYDYLEQYF	TGTGCCAGCAGTGAATATGACTACCTCGAGCAGTACTTC
NA	NA	TRBV7-9	TRBJ1-1	CASSFTANTEAFF	TGTGCCAGCAGCTTCACAGCGAACACTGAAGCTTTCTTT
NA	NA	TRBV7-9	TRBJ2-5	CASSSQGGKETQYF	TGTGCCAGCAGCTCTCAGGGGGGAAAAGAGACCCAGTACTTC
NA	once	TRBV27	TRBJ1-4	CASSRSPGYNEKLFF	TGTGCCAGCAGTAGGTCCCCGGGGTATAATGAAAAACTGTTTTTT
NA	once	TRBV2	TRBJ2-1	CASSDVTLPSLNEQFF	TGTGCCAGCAGTGATGTGACCCTGCCATCCCTGAATGAGCAGTTCTTC
TRBD2	NA	TRBV14	TRBJ2-3	CASSHFIAGAADTQYF	TGTGCCAGCAGCCATTTTATAGCGGGAGCAGCAGATACGCAGTATTTT
NA	NA	TRBV6-6	TRBJ2-7	CASSYTLSSYEQYF	TGTGCCAGCAGTTACACCCTCAGTAGCTACGAGCAGTACTTC
NA	NA	TRBV11-2	TRBJ2-3	CASSSVKGGGTDTQYF	TGTGCCAGCAGCTCTGTAAAGGGGGGGGGCACAGATACGCAGTATTTT
NA	few	TRBV18	TRBJ1-5	CASSAGGNQPQHF	TGTGCCAGCTCAGCAGGGGGCAATCAGCCCCAGCATTTT
NA	NA	TRBV29-1	TRBJ2-6	CSVLSGANVLTF	TGCAGCGTTTTGAGTGGGGCCAACGTCCTGACTTTC
TRBD2	NA	TRBV7-9	TRBJ2-1	CASSSPAGGQTYNEQFF	TGTGCCAGCAGCTCCCCCGCGGGAGGCCAGACCTACAATGAGCAGTTCTTC
NA	NA	TRBV6-1	TRBJ2-7	CASRHRLAYEQYF	TGTGCCAGCAGGCACAGGTTGGCCTACGAGCAGTACTTC
NA	NA	TRBV19	TRBJ1-2	CASAAGTFYGYTF	TGTGCCAGTGCTGCCGGGACTTTCTATGGCTACACCTTC
NA	NA	TRBV19	TRBJ2-7	CASKKATVSYEQYF	TGTGCCAGTAAAAAGGCTACCGTCTCCTACGAGCAGTACTTC
TRBD1	few	TRBV4-1	TRBJ2-7	CASSRTAGQGAYEQYF	TGCGCCAGCAGCCGAACGGCCGGACAGGGGGCCTACGAGCAGTACTTC
TRBD1	NA	TRBV7-6	TRBJ1-3	CASSFGTGSSGNTIYF	TGTGCCAGCAGCTTCGGGACAGGGAGCTCTGGAAACACCATATATTTT
TRBD1	NA	TRBV5-5	TRBJ2-1	CASSRDRQQEQFF	TGTGCCAGCAGCCGGGACAGGCAACAGGAGCAGTTCTTC